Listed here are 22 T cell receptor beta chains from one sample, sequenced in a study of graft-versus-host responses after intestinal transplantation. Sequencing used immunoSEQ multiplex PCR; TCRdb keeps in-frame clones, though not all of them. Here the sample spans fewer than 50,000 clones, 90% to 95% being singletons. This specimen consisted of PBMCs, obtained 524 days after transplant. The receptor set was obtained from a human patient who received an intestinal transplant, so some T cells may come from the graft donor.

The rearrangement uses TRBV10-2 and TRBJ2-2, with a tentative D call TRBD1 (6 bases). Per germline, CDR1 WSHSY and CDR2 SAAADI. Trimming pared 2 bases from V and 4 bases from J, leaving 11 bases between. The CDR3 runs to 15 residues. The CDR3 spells CASSEGGRGTGELFF. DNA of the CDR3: TGCGCCAGCAGTGAGGGGGGCAGGGGCACCGGGGAGCTGTTTTTT.

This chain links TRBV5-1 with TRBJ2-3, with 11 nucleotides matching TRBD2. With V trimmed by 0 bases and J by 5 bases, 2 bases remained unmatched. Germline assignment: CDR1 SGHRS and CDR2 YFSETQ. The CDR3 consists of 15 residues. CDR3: CASSLETSGKDTQYF. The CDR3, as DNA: TGCGCCAGCAGCTTGGAGACTAGCGGGAAAGATACGCAGTATTTT. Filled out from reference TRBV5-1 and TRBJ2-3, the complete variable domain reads KAGVTQTPRYLIKTRGQQVTLSCSPISGHRSVSWYQQTPGQGLQFLFEYFSETQRNKGNFPGRFSGRQFSNSRSEMNVSTLELGDSALYLCASSLETSGKDTQYFGPGTRLTVL.

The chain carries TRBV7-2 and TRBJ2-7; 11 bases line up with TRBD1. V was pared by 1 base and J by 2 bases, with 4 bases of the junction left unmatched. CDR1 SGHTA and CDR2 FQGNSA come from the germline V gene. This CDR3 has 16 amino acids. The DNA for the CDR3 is TGTGCCAGCAGCTTAGTACCGGGACAGGGGGCCTACGAGCAGTACTTC. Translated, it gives CASSLVPGQGAYEQYF. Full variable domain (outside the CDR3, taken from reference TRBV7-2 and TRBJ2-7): GAGVSQSPSNKVTEKGKDVELRCDPISGHTALYWYRQSLGQGLEFLIYFQGNSAPDKSGLPSDRFSAERTGGSVSTLTIQRTQQEDSAVYLCASSLVPGQGAYEQYFGPGTRLTVT.

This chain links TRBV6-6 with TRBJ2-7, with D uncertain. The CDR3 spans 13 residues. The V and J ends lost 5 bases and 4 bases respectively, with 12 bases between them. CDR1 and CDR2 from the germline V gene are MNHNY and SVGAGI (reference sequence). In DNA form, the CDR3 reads TGTGCCAGCAGTGACAAGTCTGATTACGAGCAGTACTTC. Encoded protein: CASSDKSDYEQYF.

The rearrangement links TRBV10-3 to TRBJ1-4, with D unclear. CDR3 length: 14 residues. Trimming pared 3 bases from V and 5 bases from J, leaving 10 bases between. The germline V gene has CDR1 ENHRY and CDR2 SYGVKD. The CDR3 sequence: CAISDANGNEKLFF. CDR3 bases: TGTGCCATCAGTGACGCCAACGGGAATGAAAAACTGTTTTTT.

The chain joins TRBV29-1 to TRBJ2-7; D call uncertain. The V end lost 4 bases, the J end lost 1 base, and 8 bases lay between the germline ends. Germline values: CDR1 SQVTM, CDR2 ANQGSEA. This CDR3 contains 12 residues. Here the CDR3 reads CSVGGQSYEQYF. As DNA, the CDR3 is TGCAGCGTTGGAGGCCAGTCCTACGAGCAGTACTTC.

Written as DNA, the CDR3 is TGTGCCAGCTCACCACAAGATATTGGGCGGACTAGCGGACGCTCCTACAATGAGCAGTTCTTC. The encoded protein is CASSPQDIGRTSGRSYNEQFF. The chain employs TRBV18 and TRBJ2-1, with 10 nucleotides matching TRBD2. The CDR3 runs 21 residues. Germline CDR1 reads KGHSH; CDR2 reads LQKENI. The J segment lost 0 bases and the V segment lost 1 base, leaving 15 bases of the junction unmatched. Variable domain in full (rest from reference TRBV18 and TRBJ2-1): NAGVMQNPRHLVRRRGQEARLRCSPMKGHSHVYWYRQLPEEGLKFMVYLQKENIIDESGMPKERFSAEFPKEGPSILRIQQVVRGDSAAYFCASSPQDIGRTSGRSYNEQFFGPGTRLTVL.

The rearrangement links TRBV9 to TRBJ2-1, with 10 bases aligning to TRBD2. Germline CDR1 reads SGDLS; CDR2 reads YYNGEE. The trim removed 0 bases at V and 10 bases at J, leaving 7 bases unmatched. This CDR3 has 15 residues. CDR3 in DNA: TGTGCCAGCAGCGTAGAAGCGGGAGGGACCCTCGAGCAGTTCTTC. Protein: CASSVEAGGTLEQFF.

CDR3 sequence reads: CASSREPLGTQHF. The CDR3 nucleotides are TGTGCCAGCTCACGAGAGCCCTTGGGGACCCAGCATTTT. The rearrangement uses TRBV18 and TRBJ1-5, with unresolved D. The CDR3 length is 13 residues. Trimming cost V 4 bases and J 11 bases, with 15 bases left between them. The germline V gene encodes CDR1 KGHSH and CDR2 LQKENI.

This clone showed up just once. This chain's CDR3 is CASSVGQAEETQYF. The CDR3 DNA reads as TGTGCCAGCAGTGTGGGGCAGGCGGAAGAGACCCAGTACTTC. J is TRBJ2-5 and V is TRBV28; tentatively, D is TRBD1 (5 bases). CDR3 length equals 14 residues. Germline CDR1 reads MDHEN; CDR2 reads SYDVKM. The V and J ends lost 5 bases and 3 bases respectively, with 13 bases between them.

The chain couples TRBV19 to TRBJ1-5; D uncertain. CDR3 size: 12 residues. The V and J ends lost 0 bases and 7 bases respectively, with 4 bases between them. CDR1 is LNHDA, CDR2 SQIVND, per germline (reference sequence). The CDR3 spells CASSIDEQPQHF. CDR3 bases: TGTGCCAGTAGTATAGATGAACAGCCCCAGCATTTT.

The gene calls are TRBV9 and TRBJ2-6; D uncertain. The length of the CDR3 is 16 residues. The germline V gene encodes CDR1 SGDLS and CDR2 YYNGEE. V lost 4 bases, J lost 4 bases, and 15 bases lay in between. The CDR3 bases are TGTGCCAGCAGCCCACCTCCCGTTGGGGGGGCCAACGTCCTGACTTTC. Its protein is CASSPPPVGGANVLTF.

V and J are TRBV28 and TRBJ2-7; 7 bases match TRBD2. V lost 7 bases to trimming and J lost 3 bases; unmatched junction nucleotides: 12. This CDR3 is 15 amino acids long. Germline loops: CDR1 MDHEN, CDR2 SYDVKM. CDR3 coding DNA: TGTGCCAGCACCCCAGCGGGACTCAAGGACTACGAGCAGTACTTC. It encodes CASTPAGLKDYEQYF.

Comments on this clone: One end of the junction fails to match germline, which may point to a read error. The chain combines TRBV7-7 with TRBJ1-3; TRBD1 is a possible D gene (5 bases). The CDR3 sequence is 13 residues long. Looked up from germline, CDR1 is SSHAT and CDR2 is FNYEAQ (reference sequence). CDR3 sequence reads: CASSAGAGNTIYF. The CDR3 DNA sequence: TGTGCTAGCAGCGCGGGGGCTGGAAACACCATATATTTT. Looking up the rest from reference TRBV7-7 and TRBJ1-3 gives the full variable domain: GAGVSQSPRYKVTKRGQDVTLRCDPISSHATLYWYQQALGQGPEFLTYFNYEAQPDKSGLPSDRFSAERPEGSISTLTIQRTEQRDSAMYRCASSAGAGNTIYFGEGSWLTVV.

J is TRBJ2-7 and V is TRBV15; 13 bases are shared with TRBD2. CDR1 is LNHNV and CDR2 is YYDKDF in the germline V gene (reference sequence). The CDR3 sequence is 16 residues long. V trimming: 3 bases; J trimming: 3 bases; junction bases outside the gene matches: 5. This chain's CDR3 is CATSSQRTSGSYEQYF. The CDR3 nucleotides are TGTGCCACCAGCAGTCAACGGACTAGCGGGAGCTACGAGCAGTACTTC.

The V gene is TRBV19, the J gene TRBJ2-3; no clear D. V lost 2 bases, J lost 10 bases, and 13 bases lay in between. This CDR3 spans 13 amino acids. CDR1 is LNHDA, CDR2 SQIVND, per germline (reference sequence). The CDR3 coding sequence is TGTGCCAGTAGTATAAGGAGCCCCGGTGCGCAGTATTTT. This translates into CASSIRSPGAQYF.

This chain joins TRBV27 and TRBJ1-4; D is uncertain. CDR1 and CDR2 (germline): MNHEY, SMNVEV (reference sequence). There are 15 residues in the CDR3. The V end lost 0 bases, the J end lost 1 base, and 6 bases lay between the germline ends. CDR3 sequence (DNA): TGTGCCAGCAGTTTATCATCAGGAACTAATGAAAAACTGTTTTTT. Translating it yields CASSLSSGTNEKLFF.

CDR3: CASSSPGGASYEQYF. In DNA, the CDR3 is TGTGCCAGCAGCTCCCCGGGGGGGGCCTCCTACGAGCAGTACTTC. This chain connects TRBV11-1 to TRBJ2-7, with 8 bases lining up with TRBD2. With 4 bases clipped from V and 0 bases from J, the junction kept 5 bases outside the gene matches. Germline lookup yields CDR1 SGHAT and CDR2 FQDESV (reference sequence). The CDR3 length is 15 residues.

CDR3 protein: CASSFTGNGYTF. The DNA for the CDR3 is TGTGCCAGCAGCTTTACGGGAAATGGCTACACCTTC. The chain has TRBV5-5 and TRBJ1-2; D uncertain. The germline CDR1 and CDR2 sequences are SGHKS and YYEKEE (reference sequence). V lost 2 bases to trimming and J lost 6 bases, with 8 bases between them. The length of the CDR3 is 12 residues. The full variable domain, its missing parts supplied by reference TRBV5-5 and TRBJ1-2, is DAGVTQSPTHLIKTRGQQVTLRCSPISGHKSVSWYQQVLGQGPQFIFQYYEKEERGRGNFPDRFSARQFPNYSSELNVNALLLGDSALYLCASSFTGNGYTFGSGTRLTVV.

The CDR3 DNA follows: TGTGCCAGCTGGGGACAGGGACAAGAGACCCAGTACTTC. Amino acids: CASWGQGQETQYF. The chain carries TRBV2 and TRBJ2-5, with 9 bases identical to TRBD1. Germline values: CDR1 SNHLY, CDR2 FYNNEI. This CDR3 is 13 amino acids long. The ends lost 8 bases at V and 2 bases at J; junction bases unmatched: 3. The full variable domain, rest sourced from reference TRBV2 and TRBJ2-5, is EPEVTQTPSHQVTQMGQEVILRCVPISNHLYFYWYRQILGQKVEFLVSFYNNEISEKSEIFDDQFSVERPDGSNFTLKIRSTKLEDSAMYFCASWGQGQETQYFGPGTRLLVL.

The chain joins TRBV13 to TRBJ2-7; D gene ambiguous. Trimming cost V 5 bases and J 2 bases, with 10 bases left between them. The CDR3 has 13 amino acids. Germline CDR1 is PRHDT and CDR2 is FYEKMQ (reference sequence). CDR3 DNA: TGTGCCAGCAGCCTTACTTCAGCCTACGAGCAGTACTTC. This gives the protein CASSLTSAYEQYF. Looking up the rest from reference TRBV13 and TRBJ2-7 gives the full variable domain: AAGVIQSPRHLIKEKRETATLKCYPIPRHDTVYWYQQGPGQDPQFLISFYEKMQSDKGSIPDRFSAQQFSDYHSELNMSSLELGDSALYFCASSLTSAYEQYFGPGTRLTVT.

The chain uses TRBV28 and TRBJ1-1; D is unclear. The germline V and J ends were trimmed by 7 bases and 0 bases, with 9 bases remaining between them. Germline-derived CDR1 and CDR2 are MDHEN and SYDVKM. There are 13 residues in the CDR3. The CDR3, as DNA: TGTGCCAGCAACTCGGGAGTGAACACTGAAGCTTTCTTT. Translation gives CASNSGVNTEAFF. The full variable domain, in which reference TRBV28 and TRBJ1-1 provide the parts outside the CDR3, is DVKVTQSSRYLVKRTGEKVFLECVQDMDHENMFWYRQDPGLGLRLIYFSYDVKMKEKGDIPEGYSVSREKKERFSLILESASTNQTSMYLCASNSGVNTEAFFGQGTRLTVV.